A selection of T cell receptor beta chains follows, all from one sample in a study of blood T cell repertoires in COVID-19. Clones were sequenced by immunoSEQ multiplex PCR, and TCRdb holds only the in-frame ones, with some missing. The sample has about 330,000 clones, 80% to 90% seen once. Sequencing used PBMCs or T cells enriched from blood (not recorded which). Receptors were obtained from a man under 40 who had recovered from COVID-19. Each CDR3 is given with its conserved first and last residue. The D gene is left open where the match is weak. Where a row states a size, it is once, few, many or the class of an expanded clone; other rows omit it.

d_call	clone_size	j_call	v_call	cdr3_aa	cdr3_nt
.	.	TRBJ1-1	TRBV5-5	CASSLEGGGYTEAFF	TGTGCCAGCAGCTTGGAGGGAGGGGGGTACACTGAAGCTTTCTTT
TRBD1	.	TRBJ2-7	TRBV11-2	CASTWDRANEQYF	TGTGCCAGCACCTGGGACAGGGCTAACGAGCAGTACTTC
TRBD1	.	TRBJ1-6	TRBV3-1/TRBV3-2	CASSQGQGASSPLHF	TGTGCCAGCAGCCAAGGACAGGGGGCTAGTTCACCCCTCCACTTT
TRBD2	.	TRBJ2-5	TRBV28	CASSSRLAGAETQYF	TGTGCCAGCAGTTCGAGACTAGCGGGGGCAGAGACCCAGTACTTC
.	.	TRBJ2-5	TRBV6-5	CASSVQGMTQYF	TGTGCCAGCAGCGTACAGGGAATGACCCAGTACTTC
.	.	TRBJ2-2	TRBV9	CASSVGGSGTGELFF	TGTGCCAGCAGCGTAGGCGGTAGCGGCACCGGGGAGCTGTTTTTT
TRBD1	.	TRBJ2-7	TRBV5-1	CASSPGQGAHEQYF	TGCGCCAGCAGCCCGGGACAGGGGGCCCACGAGCAGTACTTC
TRBD1	.	TRBJ2-7	TRBV5-1	CASSFGTAYEQYF	TGCGCCAGCAGCTTCGGGACAGCCTACGAGCAGTACTTC
.	.	TRBJ1-4	TRBV6-5	CASTPTGINEKLFF	TGTGCCAGCACTCCCACGGGGATTAATGAAAAACTGTTTTTT
TRBD2	once	TRBJ2-1	TRBV4-1	CARSQPGGGGAMNEQFF	TGCGCCCGCAGCCAACCTGGGGGCGGGGGGGCCATGAATGAGCAGTTCTTC
TRBD1	.	TRBJ1-1	TRBV6-1	CASSDDRDRGAHTEAFF	TGTGCCAGCAGTGACGACCGGGACAGGGGGGCCCACACTGAAGCTTTCTTT
TRBD2	.	TRBJ2-3	TRBV14	CASSHPWGRGGRIRDTDTQYF	TGTGCCAGCAGCCACCCGTGGGGACGGGGGGGCCGGATTAGGGACACAGATACGCAGTATTTT
.	.	TRBJ1-2	TRBV5-1	CASSLGGDGYTF	TGCGCCAGCAGCTTAGGGGGTGATGGCTACACCTTC
TRBD2	.	TRBJ2-7	TRBV2	CASSESLAGSYEQYF	TGTGCCAGCAGTGAAAGCCTAGCGGGCTCCTACGAGCAGTACTTC
.	.	TRBJ1-3	TRBV30	CATDRSGNTIYF	TGTGCCACTGATAGGAGTGGAAACACCATATATTTT
TRBD1	.	TRBJ1-5	TRBV19	CASRGDRGYSNQPQHF	TGTGCCAGTAGGGGGGACAGGGGTTATAGCAATCAGCCCCAGCATTTT
.	.	TRBJ1-1	TRBV28	CASSSNWGGKNTEAFF	TGTGCCAGCAGTTCGAATTGGGGGGGCAAGAACACTGAAGCTTTCTTT
TRBD1	.	TRBJ1-1	TRBV29-1	CSGLAGGNTEAFF	TGCAGCGGGCTGGCAGGGGGAAACACTGAAGCTTTCTTT
.	once	TRBJ2-3	TRBV5-1	CASSLGLARVIDTQYF	TGCGCCAGCAGCTTGGGGCTAGCGCGCGTCATAGATACGCAGTATTTT
TRBD1	.	TRBJ1-3	TRBV30	CAWRRDRSGNTIYF	TGTGCCTGGAGAAGGGACAGGTCTGGAAACACCATATATTTT
.	.	TRBJ1-1	TRBV19	CASSISPRTEAFF	TGTGCCAGTAGTATTTCCCCTCGGACTGAAGCTTTCTTT
TRBD2	.	TRBJ2-7	TRBV11-2	CASSLTSGAYYEQYF	TGTGCCAGCAGCTTGACTAGCGGGGCATACTACGAGCAGTACTTC
TRBD1	.	TRBJ1-2	TRBV30	CAWSVVGTGDGYTF	TGTGCCTGGAGTGTAGTTGGGACAGGGGATGGCTACACCTTC
TRBD1	once	TRBJ1-2	TRBV3-1/TRBV3-2	CASSPDRGLDGYTF	TGTGCCAGCAGCCCGGACAGGGGGTTGGATGGCTACACCTTC
.	.	TRBJ1-2	TRBV18	CASSTTGVNYGYTF	TGTGCCAGCTCAACGACAGGCGTTAACTATGGCTACACCTTC
TRBD1	.	TRBJ1-3	TRBV28	CASILEGAQGNTIYF	TGTGCCAGCATCCTTGAGGGGGCGCAGGGAAACACCATATATTTT
TRBD2	.	TRBJ2-7	TRBV2	CASSTSSGGVYEQYF	TGTGCCAGCAGTACCTCTAGCGGGGGGGTTTACGAGCAGTACTTC
TRBD2	.	TRBJ2-5	TRBV28	CASSSYSRGGYQETQYF	TGTGCCAGCAGTTCGTATTCTCGCGGGGGGTACCAAGAGACCCAGTACTTC
TRBD2	.	TRBJ2-3	TRBV28	CASSLRSGNTDTQYF	TGTGCCAGCAGTTTGCGTAGCGGGAACACAGATACGCAGTATTTT
TRBD1	.	TRBJ2-7	TRBV29-1	CSVEWRAGGHEQYF	TGCAGCGTTGAATGGAGGGCAGGGGGCCACGAGCAGTACTTC
.	.	TRBJ1-4	TRBV12-1	CASSFKLTVRNEKLFF	TGTGCCAGCAGCTTTAAACTGACAGTAAGAAATGAAAAACTGTTTTTT
.	.	TRBJ1-6	TRBV27	CASSLNWQGNSPLHF	TGTGCCAGCAGTTTAAATTGGCAGGGGAATTCACCCCTCCACTTT
TRBD2	few	TRBJ2-2	TRBV5-4	CASSPGTSSGELFF	TGTGCCAGCAGTCCCGGGACTAGCTCCGGGGAGCTGTTTTTT
TRBD1	.	TRBJ1-6	TRBV9	CASSSQGSSYNSPLHF	TGTGCCAGCAGCTCACAGGGGAGCTCCTATAATTCACCCCTCCACTTT
.	.	TRBJ1-5	TRBV30	CAWSGGQYNQPQHF	TGTGCCTGGAGTGGTGGACAGTACAATCAGCCCCAGCATTTT
TRBD2	.	TRBJ2-3	TRBV6-6	CASSYGRGGAPDTQYF	TGTGCCAGCAGTTACGGGCGGGGGGGCGCCCCAGATACGCAGTATTTT
TRBD1	.	TRBJ1-1	TRBV20-1	CSASSGGLRAFF	TGCAGTGCTAGTTCAGGGGGCCTGAGGGCTTTCTTT
TRBD1	.	TRBJ1-4	TRBV5-4	CASSSGGTAANEKLFF	TGTGCCAGCAGCTCAGGGGGGACAGCGGCTAATGAAAAACTGTTTTTT
TRBD1	.	TRBJ1-2	TRBV5-4	CASSADRGIVGYTF	TGTGCCAGCAGCGCCGACAGGGGGATCGTCGGCTACACCTTC
.	.	TRBJ2-1	TRBV11-3	CASSSRQDNEQFF	TGTGCCAGCAGCTCCCGACAGGACAATGAGCAGTTCTTC
TRBD1	.	TRBJ2-1	TRBV28	CASRDPGQGNNEQFF	TGTGCCAGCAGAGACCCCGGACAGGGTAACAATGAGCAGTTCTTC
.	.	TRBJ1-2	TRBV3-1/TRBV3-2	CASSQVVPGLPNYGYTF	TGTGCCAGCAGCCAAGTAGTTCCAGGACTTCCTAACTATGGCTACACCTTC
TRBD1	.	TRBJ2-2	TRBV19	CASRSPGQGLTGELFF	TGTGCCAGTAGGTCGCCGGGACAGGGACTCACCGGGGAGCTGTTTTTT
.	.	TRBJ1-1	TRBV14	CASSQDQNAAFF	TGTGCCAGCAGCCAAGACCAGAACGCAGCTTTCTTT
.	.	TRBJ1-2	TRBV20-1	CSARRTRGYTF	TGCAGTGCTAGACGGACACGGGGCTACACCTTC
TRBD1	.	TRBJ2-2	TRBV5-4	CASSSGTGGTGELFF	TGTGCCAGCAGCTCCGGGACAGGGGGCACCGGGGAGCTGTTTTTT
TRBD2	.	TRBJ2-5	TRBV28	CASRHGGLRISKETQYF	TGTGCCAGCAGACATGGGGGACTACGGATCTCTAAAGAGACCCAGTACTTC
TRBD2	.	TRBJ2-6	TRBV5-1	CASSWTSGGGGANVLTF	TGCGCCAGCAGCTGGACTAGCGGGGGAGGCGGGGCCAACGTCCTGACTTTC
TRBD1	.	TRBJ2-7	TRBV13	CASSRTGVYEQYF	TGTGCCAGCAGCCGGACAGGGGTATACGAGCAGTACTTC
.	.	TRBJ2-7	TRBV5-5	CASSLGQGSYEQYF	TGTGCCAGCAGCTTGGGCCAGGGGTCCTACGAGCAGTACTTC
.	.	TRBJ2-3	TRBV2	CASSDSSSASTDTQYF	TGTGCCAGCAGTGATTCCAGCAGCGCTAGCACAGATACGCAGTATTTT
.	.	TRBJ2-4	TRBV18	CASSPSGRLLAKNIQYF	TGTGCCAGCTCACCAAGTGGGAGACTATTAGCCAAAAACATTCAGTACTTC
TRBD2	.	TRBJ2-2	TRBV7-6	CASSLGGLAGTGELFF	TGTGCCAGCAGCTTAGGAGGACTAGCGGGAACCGGGGAGCTGTTTTTT